The rows below give T cell receptor beta chains drawn from one sample of a study of Graves' ophthalmopathy and Graves' hyperthyroidism. TCRdb recomputed calls from the multiplex PCR reads with MiXCR, one row per CDR3 protein. The sample yields 400,000 or so distinct CDR3 sequences, 17% seen once. Sequenced input: peripheral blood. The source is an adult woman with stable Graves' hyperthyroidism. Each CDR3 is given with its conserved first and last residue. The D gene is left open where the match is weak. A row's size may be missing; if present it is once, few, many or a size class.

D gene: .; clone size: .; V gene: TRBV4-2; J gene: TRBJ2-7; CDR3 DNA: TGTGCCAGCAGCCAAGATCACAACTCCTACGAGCAGTACTTC; CDR3 protein: CASSQDHNSYEQYF
D gene: .; clone size: many; V gene: TRBV6-5; J gene: TRBJ1-2; CDR3 DNA: TGTGCCAGCAGTTACTCGAAGGCAAACTATGGCTACACCTTC; CDR3 protein: CASSYSKANYGYTF
D gene: .; clone size: many; V gene: TRBV29-1; J gene: TRBJ2-7; CDR3 DNA: TGCAGCGTTGCCAGAGCCACTGGGGTCTACGAGCAGTACTTC; CDR3 protein: CSVARATGVYEQYF
D gene: .; clone size: many; V gene: TRBV28; J gene: TRBJ1-1; CDR3 DNA: TGTGCCAGCAGTTTTCCCACAGCGTTGAACACTGAAGCTTTCTTT; CDR3 protein: CASSFPTALNTEAFF
D gene: TRBD1; clone size: many; V gene: TRBV7-9; J gene: TRBJ1-5; CDR3 DNA: TGTGCCAGCACAAGACAGGGGGACAATCAGCCCCAGCATTTT; CDR3 protein: CASTRQGDNQPQHF
D gene: .; clone size: many; V gene: TRBV28; J gene: TRBJ2-5; CDR3 DNA: TGTGCCAGCAGTTCCGGTTCACAAGAGACCCAGTACTTC; CDR3 protein: CASSSGSQETQYF
D gene: .; clone size: many; V gene: TRBV3-1; J gene: TRBJ2-7; CDR3 DNA: TGTGCCAGCAGCCAAGATCGGGACGAGCAGTACTTC; CDR3 protein: CASSQDRDEQYF
D gene: .; clone size: many; V gene: TRBV10-1; J gene: TRBJ1-5; CDR3 DNA: TGCGCCAGCAGTGCCGGGGTTCATCAGCCCCAGCATTTT; CDR3 protein: CASSAGVHQPQHF
D gene: .; clone size: many; V gene: TRBV6-2/TRBV6-3; J gene: TRBJ2-5; CDR3 DNA: TGTGCCAGCAGTTATCAGAGGGGAGCTCTGTCGGACCAGTACCAAGAGGCCCAGTACTTC; CDR3 protein: CASSYQRGALSDQYQEAQYF
D gene: .; clone size: many; V gene: TRBV14; J gene: TRBJ1-1; CDR3 DNA: TGTGCCAGCAGCCAAGATCTTATAGGGACTGAAGCTTTCTTT; CDR3 protein: CASSQDLIGTEAFF
D gene: .; clone size: many; V gene: TRBV29-1; J gene: TRBJ2-7; CDR3 DNA: TGCAGCGTTGAACAGGGTCTTGACGAGCAGTACTTC; CDR3 protein: CSVEQGLDEQYF
D gene: TRBD1; clone size: many; V gene: TRBV28; J gene: TRBJ1-2; CDR3 DNA: TGTGCCAGCAGTTCCGCAGGGGGGCAGGAGCCCGGCTACACCTTC; CDR3 protein: CASSSAGGQEPGYTF
D gene: TRBD1; clone size: many; V gene: TRBV10-3; J gene: TRBJ1-1; CDR3 DNA: TGTGCCATCAGTGAGCCTGGACAGGTGAACACTGAAGCTTTCTTT; CDR3 protein: CAISEPGQVNTEAFF
D gene: TRBD2; clone size: .; V gene: TRBV20-1; J gene: TRBJ2-7; CDR3 DNA: TGCAGTGCTAGGAGGGGCGGGAGTTCGTTGTACGAGCAGTACTTC; CDR3 protein: CSARRGGSSLYEQYF
D gene: TRBD2; clone size: .; V gene: TRBV20-1; J gene: TRBJ2-2; CDR3 DNA: TGCAGTGCTAGACCCGGACTAGCGCCCACCGGGGAGCTGTTTTTT; CDR3 protein: CSARPGLAPTGELFF
D gene: TRBD2; clone size: many; V gene: TRBV6-2/TRBV6-3; J gene: TRBJ2-7; CDR3 DNA: TGTGCCAGCAGTAGTACTAGCGGGAGGGAGTCCCCCTACGAGCAGTACTTC; CDR3 protein: CASSSTSGRESPYEQYF
D gene: .; clone size: many; V gene: TRBV6-5; J gene: TRBJ2-2; CDR3 DNA: TGTGCCACCCAGGAGTTGGGCACCGGGGAGCTGTTTTTT; CDR3 protein: CATQELGTGELFF
D gene: .; clone size: many; V gene: TRBV28; J gene: TRBJ2-7; CDR3 DNA: TGTGCCAGTCAACCGGGACCAAGTTACGAGCAGTACTTC; CDR3 protein: CASQPGPSYEQYF
D gene: .; clone size: many; V gene: TRBV12-3/TRBV12-4; J gene: TRBJ1-2; CDR3 DNA: TGTGCCAGCAGTGAAAGCCAGGTCTATGGCTACACCTTC; CDR3 protein: CASSESQVYGYTF
D gene: .; clone size: .; V gene: TRBV7-8; J gene: TRBJ2-2; CDR3 DNA: TGTGCCAGCAGCTTTTTTCGGGACAACACCGGGGAGCTGTTTTTT; CDR3 protein: CASSFFRDNTGELFF
D gene: .; clone size: many; V gene: TRBV19; J gene: TRBJ1-2; CDR3 DNA: TGTGCCAGTAGTATACTTCTGGGCGCCGGCGATGGCTACACCTTC; CDR3 protein: CASSILLGAGDGYTF
D gene: .; clone size: few; V gene: TRBV4-2; J gene: TRBJ2-7; CDR3 DNA: TGTGCCAGCAGCCCCCCCATTGGGTACGAGCAGTACTTC; CDR3 protein: CASSPPIGYEQYF
D gene: .; clone size: few; V gene: TRBV5-5; J gene: TRBJ1-5; CDR3 DNA: TGTGCCAGCAGCTTGGTGTCGGTTGAGCCCCAGCATTTT; CDR3 protein: CASSLVSVEPQHF
D gene: .; clone size: many; V gene: TRBV20-1; J gene: TRBJ2-2; CDR3 DNA: TGCAGTGCTAGAGCTTCTGGCCTGGGCGGGGAGCTGTTTTTT; CDR3 protein: CSARASGLGGELFF
D gene: TRBD1; clone size: .; V gene: TRBV5-1; J gene: TRBJ2-2; CDR3 DNA: TGCGCCAGCAGCCCTCCGGGACAGGGGGCGCCCGGGGAGCTGTTTTTT; CDR3 protein: CASSPPGQGAPGELFF
D gene: .; clone size: many; V gene: TRBV12-3/TRBV12-4; J gene: TRBJ1-1; CDR3 DNA: TGTGCCAGCAGTTTCCAGGGAAGGGTCACTGAAGCTTTCTTT; CDR3 protein: CASSFQGRVTEAFF
D gene: TRBD1; clone size: .; V gene: TRBV20-1; J gene: TRBJ1-2; CDR3 DNA: TGCAGTGCTAGAGATTTAAGGGCAGGGGGTGACACTAACTATGGCTACACCTTC; CDR3 protein: CSARDLRAGGDTNYGYTF
D gene: .; clone size: many; V gene: TRBV15; J gene: TRBJ1-5; CDR3 DNA: TGTGCCACCAGCAGAGTTGTGGGGGCACAGCCCCAGCATTTT; CDR3 protein: CATSRVVGAQPQHF
D gene: TRBD1; clone size: few; V gene: TRBV10-3; J gene: TRBJ2-2; CDR3 DNA: TGTGCCATCAGGGGACAGGGACCATCGAGCACCGGGGAGCTGTTTTTT; CDR3 protein: CAIRGQGPSSTGELFF
D gene: TRBD2; clone size: many; V gene: TRBV12-3/TRBV12-4; J gene: TRBJ2-5; CDR3 DNA: TGTGCCAGCAGCATAACAACCCGGGTTAGCGGGATGAAGGAGACCCAGTACTTC; CDR3 protein: CASSITTRVSGMKETQYF
D gene: .; clone size: many; V gene: TRBV6-6; J gene: TRBJ2-2; CDR3 DNA: TGTGCCAGCTCTAGGCACACCGGGGAGCTGTTTTTT; CDR3 protein: CASSRHTGELFF
D gene: TRBD1; clone size: many; V gene: TRBV27; J gene: TRBJ1-6; CDR3 DNA: TGTGCCAGCAGTTTATGGGAGGGGGCTGATTCACCCCTCCACTTT; CDR3 protein: CASSLWEGADSPLHF
D gene: .; clone size: .; V gene: TRBV28; J gene: TRBJ1-5; CDR3 DNA: TGTGCCAGCAGTCAGGGGATAAATCAGCCCCAGCATTTT; CDR3 protein: CASSQGINQPQHF
D gene: TRBD2; clone size: many; V gene: TRBV29-1; J gene: TRBJ2-7; CDR3 DNA: TGCAGCGTTGTTAGCGGGAGGGCCTACGAGCAGTACTTC; CDR3 protein: CSVVSGRAYEQYF
D gene: .; clone size: many; V gene: TRBV12-3/TRBV12-4; J gene: TRBJ1-3; CDR3 DNA: TGTGCCAGCAGTTTCTCAGGTTCCGGCTCTGGAAACACCATATATTTT; CDR3 protein: CASSFSGSGSGNTIYF
D gene: TRBD1; clone size: few; V gene: TRBV3-1; J gene: TRBJ2-7; CDR3 DNA: TGTGCCAGCAGTCACAACAGGGGTTTCCCCTACGAGCAGTACTTC; CDR3 protein: CASSHNRGFPYEQYF
D gene: .; clone size: many; V gene: TRBV6-2/TRBV6-3; J gene: TRBJ2-7; CDR3 DNA: TGTGCCAGCAGTTACGTGGCGGGATACGTATCATCCTACGAGCAGTACTTC; CDR3 protein: CASSYVAGYVSSYEQYF
D gene: .; clone size: few; V gene: TRBV4-1; J gene: TRBJ1-1; CDR3 DNA: TGCGCCAGCAGCCAAGAAGGTAGGCCTGGGAGGGCTTTCTTT; CDR3 protein: CASSQEGRPGRAFF
D gene: .; clone size: many; V gene: TRBV20-1; J gene: TRBJ2-2; CDR3 DNA: TGCAGCGTGTCCCGCGCAAACACCGGGGAGCTGTTTTTT; CDR3 protein: CSVSRANTGELFF
D gene: .; clone size: many; V gene: TRBV2; J gene: TRBJ2-5; CDR3 DNA: TGTGCCAGCAGTGAATTTCGGGCCGGTGAGACCCAGTACTTC; CDR3 protein: CASSEFRAGETQYF